This passage covers 27 T cell receptor beta chains from one sample sequenced in a study of shared clonotypes between healthy human individuals. Assay: immunoSEQ multiplex PCR; the TCRdb copy retains only in-frame clones and omits some. The sample shows about 2.4 million clones, around nine tenths of them seen only once. The sequenced sample was naive CD4+ T cells sorted from blood. The subset was: CD45RA+ positively selected. Receptors originate from a man between 18 and 35 years old in good health.

The chain employs TRBV5-4 and TRBJ2-2, with 10 positions matching TRBD2. The V gene end was trimmed by 4 bases and the J gene end by 6 bases; junction bases not matched to a gene: 9. CDR1 and CDR2 from the germline V gene are SGHNT and YYREEE (reference sequence). This CDR3 has 16 residues. The CDR3 DNA is TGTGCCAGCAGCCAAGAGCGGGGGGGCAGGTCCGGGGAGCTGTTTTTT. Translation: CASSQERGGRSGELFF.

In this sample, this clone turned up once. The chain has TRBV28 and TRBJ2-5, with D possibly being TRBD1 (6 bases). V shed 4 bases and J shed 5 bases, with 14 bases lying between them. Germline CDR1 MDHEN, CDR2 SYDVKM. CDR3 length: 14 residues. CDR3 in DNA: TGTGCCAGCAGTTCCGGACAGACCAAGGAGACCCAGTACTTC. Translated: CASSSGQTKETQYF.

This chain joins TRBV18 and TRBJ1-3; tentative D call: TRBD1 (5 bases). V lost 3 bases and J lost 4, with 10 bases in between. CDR1 and CDR2 from the germline V gene are KGHSH and LQKENI. This CDR3 contains 14 residues. Here the CDR3 DNA reads TGTGCCAGCTCACCCGCAGGGCCCGGAAACACCATATATTTT. This codes for CASSPAGPGNTIYF.

The chain joins TRBV30 to TRBJ2-6; 12 nucleotides align to TRBD2. The CDR3 runs 18 residues. The germline CDR1 and CDR2 sequences are GTSNPN and SVGIG (reference sequence). The V and J ends lost 0 bases and 2 bases, in that order; junction bases with no gene match: 5. In nucleotides, the CDR3 is TGTGCCTGGAGTGTAAGGTCTAGCGGGAGGGCTGGGGCCAACGTCCTGACTTTC. Translated: CAWSVRSSGRAGANVLTF.

This clone was recorded once. V and J are TRBV5-6 and TRBJ2-7; 10 positions agree with TRBD2. The CDR3 has 16 residues. Trimming took 0 bases from V and 3 from J; bases not matched to a gene: 6. Germline values: CDR1 SGHDT, CDR2 YYEEEE. The CDR3 spells CASSLVAGGPNYEQYF. The CDR3 bases are TGTGCCAGCAGCTTGGTAGCGGGAGGTCCCAACTACGAGCAGTACTTC.

The chain is built from TRBV2 and TRBJ2-7; TRBD1 matches 8 bases. V trimming: 9 bases; J trimming: 4 bases; junction bases outside the gene matches: 11. The CDR3 spans 14 residues. CDR1 is SNHLY, CDR2 FYNNEI, per germline. CDR3 sequence reads: CASDLGQGWYEQYF. The CDR3 DNA is TGTGCCAGTGACCTCGGACAGGGATGGTACGAGCAGTACTTC.

The chain employs TRBV30 and TRBJ1-2; the D gene is possibly TRBD1 (6 bases). With 4 bases removed from V and 6 bases from J, the gap between germline ends came to 18 bases. Germline assignment: CDR1 GTSNPN and CDR2 SVGIG (reference sequence). The CDR3 length is 14 residues. CDR3 protein: CAWTTRGVENGYTF. CDR3 coding DNA: TGTGCCTGGACGACCAGGGGAGTGGAAAATGGCTACACCTTC.

Remarks on this clone: Other DNA sequences from this sample encode an identical CDR3 as well. The J gene is TRBJ2-5, the V gene TRBV18, with D tentatively TRBD2 (5 bases). Germline V lookup: CDR1 KGHSH, CDR2 LQKENI. Trimming cost V 3 bases and J 1 base, with 9 bases left between them. This CDR3 is 14 amino acids long. CDR3 amino acids: CASSPSGLQETQYF. For the CDR3, the DNA is TGTGCCAGCTCACCCAGCGGACTCCAAGAGACCCAGTACTTC.

The chain joins TRBV11-3 to TRBJ2-7; the D gene is possibly TRBD1 (5 bases). With 1 base removed from V and 2 bases from J, the gap between germline ends came to 15 bases. This CDR3 comprises 16 residues. The germline V gene encodes CDR1 SGHNT and CDR2 YENEEA. In DNA form, the CDR3 reads TGTGCCAGCAGCTTAGCTCCAGGGCGCAGGGCCTACGAGCAGTACTTC. Its protein product is CASSLAPGRRAYEQYF.

The CDR3 DNA sequence: TGTGCCAGCAGTAGGCAGGGCATATCCCAAGAGACCCAGTACTTC. Amino acid sequence: CASSRQGISQETQYF. The V gene is TRBV27, the J gene TRBJ2-5, with D possibly TRBD1 on 5 matching bases. The germline V gene encodes CDR1 MNHEY and CDR2 SMNVEV (reference sequence). CDR3 length: 15 amino acids. V was trimmed by 5 bases and J by 1 base, leaving 14 bases between them.

V and J are TRBV6-5 and TRBJ1-1; perhaps TRBD1 as D (5 bases). Trimming removed 7 bases from V and 4 bases from J, with 13 bases in between. The CDR3 consists of 13 residues. CDR1 is MNHEY and CDR2 is SVGAGI in the germline V gene. CDR3 amino acids: CASNVGAGTEAFF. As DNA, the CDR3 is TGTGCCAGCAATGTAGGGGCTGGCACTGAAGCTTTCTTT.

This clone was detected a few times. V usage is TRBV4-1 and J usage is TRBJ2-2, with 9 bases identical to TRBD1. CDR3 length: 16 amino acids. Germline V gene lookup returns CDR1 MGHRA and CDR2 YSYEKL. J gave up 2 bases and V 7 bases, and 8 bases lay outside the gene matches. The CDR3 spells CASTSRDRVNTGELFF. CDR3 nucleotides: TGCGCCAGCACGTCCCGGGACAGGGTCAACACCGGGGAGCTGTTTTTT.

Details on this clone: This CDR3 is also generated by other DNA sequences in the sample. The chain links TRBV5-1 to TRBJ2-5, with 9 positions matching TRBD2. This CDR3 region has 16 residues. The germline gives CDR1 SGHRS, CDR2 YFSETQ. The V segment lost 0 bases and the J segment 5 bases; nucleotides outside the gene matches: 8. This CDR3 reads CASSLGGLAGRETQYF. The CDR3 DNA follows: TGCGCCAGCAGCTTGGGAGGCCTAGCGGGAAGGGAGACCCAGTACTTC.

The CDR3 here is CASSLAETGNEQYF. The CDR3 DNA reads TGTGCCAGCAGCTTAGCGGAGACAGGGAACGAGCAGTACTTC. The chain carries TRBV7-6 and TRBJ2-7; 7 bases map to TRBD1. Germline V gives CDR1 SGHVS, CDR2 FNYEAQ. With 0 bases clipped from V and 5 bases from J, the junction kept 4 bases outside the gene matches. CDR3 length: 14 amino acids.

The rearrangement links TRBV10-3 to TRBJ2-7; D is undetermined. This CDR3 comprises 12 residues. Trimming pared 10 bases from V and 3 bases from J, leaving 13 bases between. The germline V gene encodes CDR1 ENHRY and CDR2 SYGVKD. CDR3 protein: CATRTDGYEQYF. The CDR3, as DNA: TGTGCCACCCGGACGGATGGCTACGAGCAGTACTTC.

The rearrangement links TRBV19 to TRBJ1-3; D not resolved. Trimming took off 6 bases at V and 4 bases at J, with 13 bases between the two ends. The CDR3 has 14 residues. Germline-derived CDR1 and CDR2 are LNHDA and SQIVND (reference sequence). The chain's CDR3 is CASSVTEGGNTIYF. The CDR3 DNA reads TGTGCCAGTAGCGTAACAGAGGGAGGAAACACCATATATTTT.

The chain combines TRBV5-4 with TRBJ2-5; 8 bases line up with TRBD2. CDR1 and CDR2 (germline): SGHNT, YYREEE (reference sequence). This CDR3 is built from 15 residues. J was trimmed by 5 bases and V by 2 bases; bases with no gene match: 8. The CDR3 loop reads CASSFWGLVSETQYF. The CDR3 nucleotides are TGTGCCAGCAGCTTTTGGGGACTAGTGTCGGAGACCCAGTACTTC.

Comments on this clone: The sample has other DNA sequences that encode this CDR3 too. The V and J genes are TRBV7-3 and TRBJ1-6; 7 nucleotides agree with TRBD1. This CDR3 is 14 amino acids long. Germline V lookup: CDR1 SGHTA, CDR2 FQGTGA. The V and J ends lost 3 bases and 7 bases, in that order; junction bases with no gene match: 3. Here the CDR3 reads CASSLGTANSPLHF. Here the CDR3 DNA reads TGTGCCAGCAGCTTGGGGACAGCCAATTCACCCCTCCACTTT.

The chain couples TRBV6-1 to TRBJ1-1; 8 bases align to TRBD1. J gave up 3 bases and V 3 bases, and 3 bases lay outside the gene matches. The CDR3 runs to 14 residues. The germline CDR1 and CDR2 sequences are MNHNS and SASEGT. The CDR3 bases are TGTGCCAGCAGTGACAGGGGGCGTTACACTGAAGCTTTCTTT. This gives the protein CASSDRGRYTEAFF.

This clone has a single count. This chain connects TRBV29-1 to TRBJ2-5; 13 bases align to TRBD2. Trimming took 5 bases from V and 5 from J; bases not matched to a gene: 2. There are 13 residues in the CDR3. Germline V gene data show CDR1 as SQVTM and CDR2 as ANQGSEA. The DNA for the CDR3 is TGCAGCGTTCTGGGACTAGCGGGGGAGACCCAGTACTTC. Its translation is CSVLGLAGETQYF.

As for this clone: A junction boundary mismatches the germline segment, possibly from a read error. This chain links TRBV10-3 with TRBJ1-1, with D hard to call. This CDR3 region has 11 residues. CDR1 is ENHRY, CDR2 SYGVKD, per germline. The CDR3 loop is CASSYGLEAFF. The CDR3 DNA sequence: TGTGCCAGCAGTTACGGGCTTGAAGCTTTCTTT.

CDR3 coding DNA: TGTGCCAGCAGCTTACAGGGTCTTACTGAAGCTTTCTTT. Encoded protein: CASSLQGLTEAFF. V is TRBV7-8 and J is TRBJ1-1, with a possible D match to TRBD1 (5 bases). V was trimmed by 2 bases and J by 5 bases, leaving 9 bases between them. The CDR3 is 13 amino acids. Per the germline V gene, CDR1 is SGHVS and CDR2 is FQNEAQ.

J is TRBJ1-1 and V is TRBV25-1; 7 positions match TRBD1. V lost 4 bases, J lost 1 base, and 6 bases stayed unmatched. Germline CDR1 MGHDK, CDR2 SYGVNS. The length of the CDR3 is 15 residues. The DNA for the CDR3 is TGTGCCAGCAGTGGGATGGGACAGCCGAACACTGAAGCTTTCTTT. This sequence encodes CASSGMGQPNTEAFF.

J is TRBJ1-3 and V is TRBV2; unclear D gene. The CDR3 consists of 15 residues. Germline V gene data show CDR1 as SNHLY and CDR2 as FYNNEI. Trimming pared 2 bases from V and 0 bases from J, leaving 8 bases between. DNA for the CDR3: TGTGCCAGCAGTGAACAGTTGACCTCTGGAAACACCATATATTTT. It codes for CASSEQLTSGNTIYF.

This clone turned up a few times. This rearrangement joins TRBV4-2 to TRBJ1-1, with D possibly being TRBD1 (6 bases). CDR3 length: 15 amino acids. V dropped 0 bases and J dropped 6 bases, with 14 bases sitting between them. Germline V CDR1 and CDR2: LGHNA, YNFKEQ. This CDR3 reads CASSQDLRGSAEAFF. CDR3 sequence (DNA): TGTGCCAGCAGCCAAGACCTAAGGGGGTCAGCTGAAGCTTTCTTT.

The CDR3 nucleotides read TGTGCCAGCTCACCGCCCGCGCGGCCAAGCACAGATACGCAGTATTTT. Translating it yields CASSPPARPSTDTQYF. The chain combines TRBV18 with TRBJ2-3; D not certain. This CDR3 has 16 amino acids. V lost 3 bases to trimming and J lost 0 bases, with 13 bases between them. Germline CDR1 reads KGHSH; CDR2 reads LQKENI.

V and J are TRBV10-2 and TRBJ1-4, with D uncertain. Deletions cut 4 bases from V and 4 bases from J, with 7 bases between. CDR1 is WSHSY, CDR2 SAAADI, per germline. The CDR3 runs to 13 residues. CDR3: CASSANSNEKLFF. CDR3 coding DNA: TGCGCCAGCAGTGCCAACAGTAATGAAAAACTGTTTTTT.